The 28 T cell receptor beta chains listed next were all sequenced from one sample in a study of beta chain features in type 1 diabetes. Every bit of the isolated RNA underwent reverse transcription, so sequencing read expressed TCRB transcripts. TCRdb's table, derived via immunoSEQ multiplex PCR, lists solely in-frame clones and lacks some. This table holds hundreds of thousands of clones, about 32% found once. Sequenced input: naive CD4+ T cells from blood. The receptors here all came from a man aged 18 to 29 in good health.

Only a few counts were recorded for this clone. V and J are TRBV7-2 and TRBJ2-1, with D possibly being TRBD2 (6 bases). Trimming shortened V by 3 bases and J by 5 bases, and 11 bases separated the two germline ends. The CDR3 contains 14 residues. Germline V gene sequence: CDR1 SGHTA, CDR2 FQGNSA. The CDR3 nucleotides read TGTGCCAGCAGCTTGATGCGGGACCACAATGAGCAGTTCTTC. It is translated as CASSLMRDHNEQFF.

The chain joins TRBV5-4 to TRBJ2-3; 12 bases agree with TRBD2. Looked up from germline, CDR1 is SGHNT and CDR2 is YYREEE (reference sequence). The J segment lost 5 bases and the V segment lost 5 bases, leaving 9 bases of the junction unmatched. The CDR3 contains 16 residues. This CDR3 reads CASSWDPSGRGDTQYF. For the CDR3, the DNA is TGTGCCAGCAGTTGGGACCCTAGCGGGAGGGGAGATACGCAGTATTTT.

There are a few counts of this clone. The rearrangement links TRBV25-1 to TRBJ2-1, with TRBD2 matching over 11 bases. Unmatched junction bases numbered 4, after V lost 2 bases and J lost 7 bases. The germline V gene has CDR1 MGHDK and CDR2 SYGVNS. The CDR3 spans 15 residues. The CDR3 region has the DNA TGTGCCAGCAGTGAAAGCGGGACTAGCGGAAATGAGCAGTTCTTC. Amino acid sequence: CASSESGTSGNEQFF.

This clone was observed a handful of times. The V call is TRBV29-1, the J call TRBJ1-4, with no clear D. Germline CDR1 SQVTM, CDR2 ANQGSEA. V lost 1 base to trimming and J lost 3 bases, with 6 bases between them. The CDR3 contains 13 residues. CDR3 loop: CSVEVESNEKLFF. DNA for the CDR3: TGCAGCGTTGAAGTTGAGTCTAATGAAAAACTGTTTTTT.

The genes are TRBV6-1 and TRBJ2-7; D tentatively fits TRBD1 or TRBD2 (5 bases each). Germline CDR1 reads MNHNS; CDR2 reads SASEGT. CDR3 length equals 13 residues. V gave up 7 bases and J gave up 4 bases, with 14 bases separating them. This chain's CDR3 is CASNPGPPYEQYF. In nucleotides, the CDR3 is TGTGCCAGCAACCCGGGACCTCCTTACGAGCAGTACTTC.

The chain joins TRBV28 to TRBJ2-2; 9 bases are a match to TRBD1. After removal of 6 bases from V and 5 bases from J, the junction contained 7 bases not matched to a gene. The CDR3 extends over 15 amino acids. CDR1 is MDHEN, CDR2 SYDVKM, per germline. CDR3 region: CASSPGTGKTGELFF. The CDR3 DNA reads TGTGCCAGCAGCCCCGGGACAGGGAAAACCGGGGAGCTGTTTTTT.

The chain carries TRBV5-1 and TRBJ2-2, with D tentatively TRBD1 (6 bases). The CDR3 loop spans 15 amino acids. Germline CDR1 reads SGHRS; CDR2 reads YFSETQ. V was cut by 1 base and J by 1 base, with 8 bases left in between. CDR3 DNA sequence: TGCGCCAGCAGCTTGACGACAGGGAACACCGGGGAGCTGTTTTTT. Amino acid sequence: CASSLTTGNTGELFF.

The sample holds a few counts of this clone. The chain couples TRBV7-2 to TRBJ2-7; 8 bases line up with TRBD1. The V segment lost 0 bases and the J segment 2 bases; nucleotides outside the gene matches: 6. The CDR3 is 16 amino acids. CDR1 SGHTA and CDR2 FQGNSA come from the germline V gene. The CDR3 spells CASSLAGTGPPYEQYF. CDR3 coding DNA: TGTGCCAGCAGCTTAGCGGGGACAGGACCTCCCTACGAGCAGTACTTC.

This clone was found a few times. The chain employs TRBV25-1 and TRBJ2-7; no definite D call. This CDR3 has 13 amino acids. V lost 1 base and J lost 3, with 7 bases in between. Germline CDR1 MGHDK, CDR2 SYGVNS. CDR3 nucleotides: TGTGCCAGCAGTGAATGGCCAGGCTACGAGCAGTACTTC. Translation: CASSEWPGYEQYF.

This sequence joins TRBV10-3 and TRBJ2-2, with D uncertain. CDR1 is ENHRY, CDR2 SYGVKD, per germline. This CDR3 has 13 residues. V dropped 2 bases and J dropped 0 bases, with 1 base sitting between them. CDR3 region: CAISEANTGELFF. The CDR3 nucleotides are TGTGCCATCAGTGAGGCGAACACCGGGGAGCTGTTTTTT.

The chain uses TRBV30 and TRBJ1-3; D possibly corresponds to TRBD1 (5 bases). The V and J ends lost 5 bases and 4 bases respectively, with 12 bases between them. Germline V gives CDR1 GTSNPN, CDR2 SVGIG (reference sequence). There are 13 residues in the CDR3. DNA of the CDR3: TGTGCCTGGGATTTAAGGGGAGGAAACACCATATATTTT. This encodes CAWDLRGGNTIYF.

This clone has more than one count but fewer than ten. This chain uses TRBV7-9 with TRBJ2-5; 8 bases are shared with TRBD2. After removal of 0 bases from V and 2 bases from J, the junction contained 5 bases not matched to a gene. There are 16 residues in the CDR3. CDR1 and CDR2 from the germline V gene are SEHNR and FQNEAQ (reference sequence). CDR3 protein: CASSLARSSGQETQYF. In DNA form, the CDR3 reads TGTGCCAGCAGCTTAGCGCGCTCTAGCGGGCAAGAGACCCAGTACTTC.

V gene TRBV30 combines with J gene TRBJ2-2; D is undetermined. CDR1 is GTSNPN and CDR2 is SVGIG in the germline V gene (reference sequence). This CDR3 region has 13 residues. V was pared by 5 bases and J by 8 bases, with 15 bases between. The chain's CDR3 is CAWAQELPGELFF. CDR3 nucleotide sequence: TGTGCCTGGGCTCAGGAACTACCGGGGGAGCTGTTTTTT.

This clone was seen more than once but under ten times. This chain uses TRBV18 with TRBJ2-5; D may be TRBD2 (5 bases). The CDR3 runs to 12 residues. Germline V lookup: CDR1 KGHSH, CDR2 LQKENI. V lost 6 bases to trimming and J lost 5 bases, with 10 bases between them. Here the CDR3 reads CASSHGEETQYF. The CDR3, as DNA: TGTGCCAGCTCTCATGGGGAGGAGACCCAGTACTTC.

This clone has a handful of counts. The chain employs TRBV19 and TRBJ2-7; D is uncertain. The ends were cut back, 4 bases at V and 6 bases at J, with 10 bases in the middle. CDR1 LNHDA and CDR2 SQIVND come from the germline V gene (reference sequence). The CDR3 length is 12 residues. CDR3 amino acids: CASSTLNGEQYF. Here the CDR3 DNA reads TGTGCCAGTAGTACCCTAAACGGCGAGCAGTACTTC.

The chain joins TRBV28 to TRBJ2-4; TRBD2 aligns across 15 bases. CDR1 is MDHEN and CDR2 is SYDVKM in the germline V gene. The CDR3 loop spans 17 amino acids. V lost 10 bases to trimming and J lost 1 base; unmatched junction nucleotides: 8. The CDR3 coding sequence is TGTGCCACCAGGACTAGCGGGAGGGCCGTGGCCAAAAACATTCAGTACTTC. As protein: CATRTSGRAVAKNIQYF.

The CDR3 DNA reads as TGCGCCAGCAGCTTGGTCGGGGATGAGACCCAGTACTTC. This translates into CASSLVGDETQYF. The rearrangement joins TRBV5-1 to TRBJ2-5, with TRBD2 as a possible D gene (5 bases). Looked up from germline, CDR1 is SGHRS and CDR2 is YFSETQ. This CDR3 comprises 13 residues. V was clipped by 0 bases and J by 5 bases, with 8 bases between them.

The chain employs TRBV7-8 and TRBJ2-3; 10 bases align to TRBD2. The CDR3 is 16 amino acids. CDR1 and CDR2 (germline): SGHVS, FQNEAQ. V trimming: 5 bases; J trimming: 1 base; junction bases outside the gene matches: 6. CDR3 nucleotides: TGTGCCAGCAGCCCCAGTGGGACTAGCGGCACAGATACGCAGTATTTT. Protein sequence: CASSPSGTSGTDTQYF.

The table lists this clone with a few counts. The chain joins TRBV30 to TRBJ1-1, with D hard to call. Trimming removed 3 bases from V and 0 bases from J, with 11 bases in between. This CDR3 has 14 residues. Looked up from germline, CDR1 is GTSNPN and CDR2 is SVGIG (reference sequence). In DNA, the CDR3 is TGTGCCTGGAGGAATACAGACATGAACACTGAAGCTTTCTTT. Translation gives CAWRNTDMNTEAFF.

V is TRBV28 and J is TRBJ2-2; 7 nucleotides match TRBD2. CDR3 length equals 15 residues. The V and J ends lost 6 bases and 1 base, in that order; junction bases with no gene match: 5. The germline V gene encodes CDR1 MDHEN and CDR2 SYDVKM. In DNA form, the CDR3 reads TGTGCCAGCAGCTATGCGGGGGAGAACACCGGGGAGCTGTTTTTT. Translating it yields CASSYAGENTGELFF.

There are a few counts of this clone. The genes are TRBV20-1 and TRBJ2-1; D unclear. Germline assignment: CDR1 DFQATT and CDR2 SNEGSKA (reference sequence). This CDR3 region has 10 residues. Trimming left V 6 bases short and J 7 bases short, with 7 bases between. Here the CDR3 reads CSALLNEQFF. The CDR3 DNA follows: TGCAGTGCACTACTGAATGAGCAGTTCTTC.

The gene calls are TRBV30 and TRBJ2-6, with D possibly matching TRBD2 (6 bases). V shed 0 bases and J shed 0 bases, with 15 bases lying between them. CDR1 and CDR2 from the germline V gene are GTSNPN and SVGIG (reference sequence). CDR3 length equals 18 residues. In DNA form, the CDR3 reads TGTGCCTGGAGTGTACCCCTCGTGGGGGGCTCTGGGGCCAACGTCCTGACTTTC. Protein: CAWSVPLVGGSGANVLTF.

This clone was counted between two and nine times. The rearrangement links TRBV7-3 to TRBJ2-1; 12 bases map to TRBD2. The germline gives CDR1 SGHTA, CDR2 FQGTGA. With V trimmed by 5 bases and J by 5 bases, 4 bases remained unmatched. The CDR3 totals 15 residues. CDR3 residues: CASSRLAGGNNEQFF. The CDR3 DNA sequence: TGTGCCAGCAGCCGGCTAGCGGGAGGGAACAATGAGCAGTTCTTC.

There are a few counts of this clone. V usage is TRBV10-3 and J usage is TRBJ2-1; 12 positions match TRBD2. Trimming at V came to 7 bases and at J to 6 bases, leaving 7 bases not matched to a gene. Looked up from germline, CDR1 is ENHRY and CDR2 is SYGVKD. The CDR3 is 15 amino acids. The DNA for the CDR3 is TGTGCCATCACCCTAGCGGGAGGGCCTGTCAATGAGCAGTTCTTC. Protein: CAITLAGGPVNEQFF.

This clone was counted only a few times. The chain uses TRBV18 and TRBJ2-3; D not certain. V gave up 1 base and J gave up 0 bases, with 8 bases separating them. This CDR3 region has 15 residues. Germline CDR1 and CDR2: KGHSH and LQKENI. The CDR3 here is CASSPQGTSTDTQYF. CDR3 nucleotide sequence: TGTGCCAGCTCACCACAGGGTACTAGCACAGATACGCAGTATTTT.

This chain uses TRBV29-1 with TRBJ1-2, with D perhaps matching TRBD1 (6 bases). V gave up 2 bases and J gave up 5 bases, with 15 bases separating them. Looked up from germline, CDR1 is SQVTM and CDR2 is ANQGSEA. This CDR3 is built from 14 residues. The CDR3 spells CSVESVRGAYGYTF. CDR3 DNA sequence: TGCAGCGTTGAATCTGTCAGGGGCGCTTATGGCTACACCTTC.

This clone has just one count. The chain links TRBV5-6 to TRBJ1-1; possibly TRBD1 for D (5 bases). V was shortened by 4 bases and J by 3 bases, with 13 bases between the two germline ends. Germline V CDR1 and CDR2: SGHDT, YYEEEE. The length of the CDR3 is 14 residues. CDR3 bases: TGTGCCAGCAGCCTGGGAAAGGGGCACACTGAAGCTTTCTTT. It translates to CASSLGKGHTEAFF.

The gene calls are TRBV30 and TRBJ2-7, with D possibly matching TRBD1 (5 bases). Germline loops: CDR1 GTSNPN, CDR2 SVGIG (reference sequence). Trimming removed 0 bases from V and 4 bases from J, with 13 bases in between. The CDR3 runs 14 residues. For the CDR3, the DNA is TGTGCCTGGAGTGTACGGAGACAGACTTACGAGCAGTACTTC. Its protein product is CAWSVRRQTYEQYF.